This T cell receptor (beta chain) comes out of a study of blood T cell repertoires in COVID-19. Across the whole study: The study drew acute and convalescent COVID-19 samples from the United States, Italy and Spain. Sample material is recorded as cDNA or gDNA derived from T cells, B-cell-depleted T cells, or PBMCs.

Trimming cost V 10 bases and J 8 bases; bases outside gene matches: 10. Germline-derived CDR1 and CDR2 are MDHEN and SYDVKM. CDR3 length: 13 amino acids. The authors' processing: Reference gene primers were amplified, and this amplification served to estimate nucleated cell counts. This table comes from immunoSEQ multiplex PCR, and its TCRdb copy is limited to in-frame clones, with some not included. The V and J calls and clone size come from that table; D and trimming were worked out from the DNA. The sample holds 200,000 to 250,000 clones, around 82% seen once. The chain recombines TRBV28 with TRBJ1-4; 7 bases agree with TRBD1. Sequenced sample: peripheral blood. This receptor was obtained from a woman in her seventies with acute or convalescent COVID-19. The CDR3: CATIEGAGEKLFF. The CDR3, as DNA: TGTGCCACCATTGAGGGGGCGGGAGAAAAACTGTTTTTT.